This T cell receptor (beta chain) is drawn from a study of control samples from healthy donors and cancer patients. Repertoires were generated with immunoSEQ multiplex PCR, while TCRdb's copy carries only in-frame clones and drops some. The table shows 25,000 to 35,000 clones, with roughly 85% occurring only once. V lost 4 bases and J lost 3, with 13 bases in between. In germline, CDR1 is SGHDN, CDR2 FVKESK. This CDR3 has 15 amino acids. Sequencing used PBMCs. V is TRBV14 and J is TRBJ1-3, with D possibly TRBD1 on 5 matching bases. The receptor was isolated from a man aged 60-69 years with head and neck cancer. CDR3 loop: CASSLFWTSGNTIYF. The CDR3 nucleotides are TGTGCCAGCAGCCTGTTTTGGACAAGTGGAAACACCATATATTTT.